This TCR beta chain originates from a study of Ad26.COV2.S vaccination and SARS-CoV-2 variants. Turning to the study itself: In the COV1001 trial, the donor was in the Ad26.COV2.S arm. Once or twice, 56 days apart, Ad26.COV2.S was delivered intramuscularly.

Study results and caveats: The study found similar non-spike TCR breadth in vaccine and placebo recipients.

Comment on this clone: Its cognate antigen is unknown.

The length of the CDR3 is 14 residues. Germline V gives CDR1 DFQATT, CDR2 SNEGSKA (reference sequence). V dropped 3 bases and J dropped 6 bases, with 15 bases sitting between them. This sample's treatment: some 20 received Ad26.COV2.S at low or high dose, single or two shots; about 5 received placebo; per-sample allocation not given. All samples were drawn on day 63, counting from the first vaccine or placebo injection. Donor was an adult aged 18-55 years in Boston. Method: immunoSEQ multiplex PCR; TCRdb's copy keeps in-frame clones and lacks some. The sample yields 300,000 to 350,000 clones, around 84% seen once.

This receptor was identified in a person aged 18-60 years who received the Ad26.COV2.S COVID-19 vaccine or a placebo. The chain combines TRBV20-1 with TRBJ1-5; D gene ambiguous. The sequencing used peripheral blood, collected in a trial of Ad26.COV2.S vaccine versus placebo. Here the CDR3 DNA reads TGCAGTGCTAGTACCCAAGCTAAAGCTCAGCCCCAGCATTTT. It specifies CSASTQAKAQPQHF.